What follows describes a single T cell receptor (beta chain). Its antigen target is currently unknown. Base qualities are missing; no much larger clone stands one base away. This record comes from a study of molecular identifiers for immune sequencing clone quantification (dated by TCRdb to 2017 to 2018). Background for the entire study: For a replicate experiment, RNA from roughly 18,000 or 92,000 naive CD8 T cells was divided into five aliquots, and four of the five aliquots were sequenced. This methods study used CD8 T cells to benchmark TCR RNA copy counting and molecular-identifier clustering-based TCR repertoire sequencing (MIDCIRS).

Overall study results and their limits: Spiked-in Jurkat TCR RNA equivalent to a single cell was reported to be detectable even among approximately 900,000 naive CD8 T cells. Naive libraries contained spiked-in Jurkat TCR RNA (more than 9 copies' worth), which is not part of the donor repertoire. Highly expanded clone sizes could be underestimated if identical TCR molecules share a barcode. When barcode sub-clustering was not used, chimeric consensus sequences inflated TCR diversity, with chimeras reaching as high as 47%. In CMV-specific effector cells, clones with more than 20 RNA copies contained over 97% of molecules, whereas in naive cells such clones contained under 1% of molecules. Modeling indicated about 3 TCR RNA copies recovered per cell, compared with around 10 by digital PCR, which implies a capture efficiency of about 31%.

Naive CD8 T cell libraries were made from roughly 21,000 to 960,000 sorted cells using 10%, 30% or 50% of purified RNA. On a BD FACSAria II, naive CD8 T cells were FACS-sorted as CD8+CD4-CCR7+CD45RA+ and collected into RLT Plus buffer. Detection sensitivity was tested by spiking Jurkat RNA equal to roughly nine TCR copies' worth into samples containing roughly 19,000-1,000,000 naive CD8 T cells. CD8 T cells were enriched using RosetteSep CD8+ T Cell Enrichment Cocktail and Ficoll-Paque, and the enriched cells then underwent ACK red cell lysis. The library came from PCR. The sample was run on an Illumina HiSeq 4000. Bulk TCR libraries were prepared as previously described, using TCR primers listed in Table S5. Purification of total RNA was performed with the Qiagen AllPrep DNA/RNA kit. Before analysis, reads from multiple sequencing runs of the same library were pooled. The paper's data handling went like this. Reads were retained only if the reads had an exact TCR constant sequence, and the retained reads were trimmed to 150 nt and grouped according to their 12-nt molecular barcodes. Reads inside each barcode group were sub-clustered using a 15% Levenshtein threshold, and a quality-weighted consensus sequence was constructed for each RNA molecule. Non-functional sequences were filtered out, along with any lower-count sequence sitting one edit away from another sequence. On the basis of fitting two negative binomial distributions, barcode sub-clusters with fewer than 20% of the maximum read count were discarded. TCRdb's own reprocessing of the public reads used fastp at Q25 and MiXCR and kept productive beta chains. Entries are consolidated by CDR3 protein sequence, retaining the most common genes and DNA. These V and J calls originate from TCRdb's pipeline instead of the authors' own analysis. Across this sample there are around 86,000 distinct CDR3 sequences, with 15% to 20% seen only once. The ten largest clones take up roughly 0.89% of the sample.

Trimming costs V 8 bases and J 1 base, and their ends lie 12 bases apart. The CDR3 runs 14 residues from the cysteine to the phenylalanine. The CDR3 DNA has 42 bases and is translated from base 1. Taken from the germline V gene (reference sequence), the CDR1 and CDR2 loops are LNHDA and SQIVND. The sample taken for sequencing was naive CD8+ T cells from blood, with Jurkat cell RNA spiked in. Taken with the paper, the label for cell subset or site translates to: FACS-sorted CD8+CD4-CCR7+CD45RA+ naive T cells. The rearrangement joined TRBV19 to TRBJ1-5; the D region possibly corresponds to TRBD1 (6 bases align). This TCR was recovered from a human donor in good health. Some libraries in this study had Jurkat cell RNA spiked in. This receptor has the CDR3 CASGTRGSNQPQHF. The DNA reads TGTGCCAGTGGGACAAGGGGGAGCAATCAGCCCCAGCATTTT.